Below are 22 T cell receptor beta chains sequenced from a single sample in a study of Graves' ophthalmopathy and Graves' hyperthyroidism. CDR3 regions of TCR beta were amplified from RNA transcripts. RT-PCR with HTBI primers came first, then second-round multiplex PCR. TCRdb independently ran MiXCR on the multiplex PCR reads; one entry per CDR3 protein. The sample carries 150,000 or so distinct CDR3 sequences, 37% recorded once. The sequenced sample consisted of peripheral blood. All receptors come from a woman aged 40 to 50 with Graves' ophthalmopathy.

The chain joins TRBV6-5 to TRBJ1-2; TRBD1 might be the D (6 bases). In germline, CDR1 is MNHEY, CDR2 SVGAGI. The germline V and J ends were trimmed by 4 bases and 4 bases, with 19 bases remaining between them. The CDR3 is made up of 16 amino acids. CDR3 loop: CASSWGPSTGPYGYTF. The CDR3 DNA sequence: TGTGCCAGCAGTTGGGGGCCTTCGACGGGACCCTATGGCTACACCTTC.

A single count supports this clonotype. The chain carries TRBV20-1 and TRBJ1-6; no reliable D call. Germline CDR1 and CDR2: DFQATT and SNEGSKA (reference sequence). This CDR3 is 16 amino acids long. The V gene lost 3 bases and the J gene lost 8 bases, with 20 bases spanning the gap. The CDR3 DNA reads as TGCAGTGCTAGGGACCGACGCCGGACGACGGATTCACCCCTCCACTTT. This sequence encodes CSARDRRRTTDSPLHF.

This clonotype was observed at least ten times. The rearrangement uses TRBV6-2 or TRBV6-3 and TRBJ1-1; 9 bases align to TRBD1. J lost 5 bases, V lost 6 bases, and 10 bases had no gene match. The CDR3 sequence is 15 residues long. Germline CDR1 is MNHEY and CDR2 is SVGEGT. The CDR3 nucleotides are TGTGCCAGCAGCGAAACAGGGGGCGGAGGGACTGAAGCTTTCTTT. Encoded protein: CASSETGGGGTEAFF.

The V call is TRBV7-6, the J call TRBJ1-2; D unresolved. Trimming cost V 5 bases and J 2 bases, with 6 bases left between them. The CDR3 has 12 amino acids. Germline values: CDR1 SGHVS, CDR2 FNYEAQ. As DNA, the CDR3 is TGTGCCAGCAGCCAACGGAACTATGGCTACACCTTC. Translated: CASSQRNYGYTF.

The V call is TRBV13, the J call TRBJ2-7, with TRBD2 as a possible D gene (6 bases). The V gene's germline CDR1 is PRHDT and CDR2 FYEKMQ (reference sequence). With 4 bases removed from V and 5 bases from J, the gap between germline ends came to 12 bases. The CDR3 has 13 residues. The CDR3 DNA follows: TGTGCCAGCAGCTCCCCGGGGAGGCACGAGCAGTACTTC. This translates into CASSSPGRHEQYF.

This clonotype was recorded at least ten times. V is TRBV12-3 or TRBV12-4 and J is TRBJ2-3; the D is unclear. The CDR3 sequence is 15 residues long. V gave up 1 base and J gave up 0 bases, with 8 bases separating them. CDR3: CASSLGGFSTDTQYF. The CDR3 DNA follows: TGTGCCAGCAGTTTAGGGGGATTTAGCACAGATACGCAGTATTTT.

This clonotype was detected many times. The CDR3 bases are TGTGCCACCAGCAGAAGGGTTACAGGGCTCACTGAAGCTTTCTTT. Translation: CATSRRVTGLTEAFF. This chain uses TRBV15 with TRBJ1-1, with TRBD1 as a possible D gene (6 bases). The CDR3 runs 15 residues. V was shortened by 2 bases and J by 4 bases, with 14 bases between the two germline ends. Germline-derived CDR1 and CDR2 are LNHNV and YYDKDF (reference sequence). The full variable domain, with the rest looked up from reference TRBV15 and TRBJ1-1, is DAMVIQNPRYQVTQFGKPVTLSCSQTLNHNVMYWYQQKSSQAPKLLFHYYDKDFNNEADTPDNFQSRRPNTSFCFLDIRSPGLGDTAMYLCATSRRVTGLTEAFFGQGTRLTVV.

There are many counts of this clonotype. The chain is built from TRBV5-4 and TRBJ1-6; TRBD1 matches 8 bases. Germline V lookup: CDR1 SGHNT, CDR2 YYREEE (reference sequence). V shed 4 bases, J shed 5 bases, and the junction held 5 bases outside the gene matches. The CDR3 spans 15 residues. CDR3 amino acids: CASSRQGADNSPLHF. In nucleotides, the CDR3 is TGTGCCAGCAGCCGTCAGGGGGCAGATAATTCACCCCTCCACTTT.

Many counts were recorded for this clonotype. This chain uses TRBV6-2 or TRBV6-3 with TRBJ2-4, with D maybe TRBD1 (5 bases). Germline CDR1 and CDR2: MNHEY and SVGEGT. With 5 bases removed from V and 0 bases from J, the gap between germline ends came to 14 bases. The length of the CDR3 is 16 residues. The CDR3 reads CASSDDRTIAKNIQYF. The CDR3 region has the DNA TGTGCCAGCAGTGATGACAGAACCATAGCCAAAAACATTCAGTACTTC.

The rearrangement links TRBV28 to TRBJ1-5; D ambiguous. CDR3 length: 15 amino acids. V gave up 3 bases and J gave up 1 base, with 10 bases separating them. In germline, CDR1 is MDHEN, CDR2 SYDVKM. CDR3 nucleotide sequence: TGTGCCAGCAGTTTTGGGGTACTCAGCAATCAGCCCCAGCATTTT. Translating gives CASSFGVLSNQPQHF.

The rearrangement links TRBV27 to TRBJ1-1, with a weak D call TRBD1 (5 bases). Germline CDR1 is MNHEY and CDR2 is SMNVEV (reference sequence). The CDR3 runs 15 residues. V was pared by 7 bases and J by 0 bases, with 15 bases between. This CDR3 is CASNRPGRMNTEAFF. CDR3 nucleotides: TGTGCCAGCAATCGGCCGGGACGGATGAACACTGAAGCTTTCTTT.

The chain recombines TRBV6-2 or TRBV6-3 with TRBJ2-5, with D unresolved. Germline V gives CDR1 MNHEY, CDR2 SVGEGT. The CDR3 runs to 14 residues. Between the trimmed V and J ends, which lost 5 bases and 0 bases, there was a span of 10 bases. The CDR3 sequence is CASSKSSYQETQYF. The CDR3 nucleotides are TGTGCCAGCAGTAAATCAAGCTACCAAGAGACCCAGTACTTC.

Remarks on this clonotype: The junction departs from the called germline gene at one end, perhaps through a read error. In DNA, the CDR3 is TGTGCCAACAGTTACTCTCAGGGAAGGGGCACCGGGGAGCTGTTTTTT. Its translation is CANSYSQGRGTGELFF. The rearrangement links TRBV6-5 to TRBJ2-2, with a tentative D call TRBD1 (5 bases). Per the germline V gene, CDR1 is MNHEY and CDR2 is SVGAGI. The CDR3 loop spans 16 amino acids.

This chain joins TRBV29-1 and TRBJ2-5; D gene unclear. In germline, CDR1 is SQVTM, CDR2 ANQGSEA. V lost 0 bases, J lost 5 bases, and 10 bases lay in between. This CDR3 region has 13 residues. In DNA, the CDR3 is TGCAGCGTTGAAGAATGGTCTCAGGAGACCCAGTACTTC. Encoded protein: CSVEEWSQETQYF.

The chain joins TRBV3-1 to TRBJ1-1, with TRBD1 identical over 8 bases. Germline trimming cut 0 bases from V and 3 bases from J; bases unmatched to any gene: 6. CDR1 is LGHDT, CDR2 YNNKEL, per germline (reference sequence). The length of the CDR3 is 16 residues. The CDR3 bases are TGTGCCAGCAGCCAAGAGGGCAGGGGGCGATACACTGAAGCTTTCTTT. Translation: CASSQEGRGRYTEAFF.

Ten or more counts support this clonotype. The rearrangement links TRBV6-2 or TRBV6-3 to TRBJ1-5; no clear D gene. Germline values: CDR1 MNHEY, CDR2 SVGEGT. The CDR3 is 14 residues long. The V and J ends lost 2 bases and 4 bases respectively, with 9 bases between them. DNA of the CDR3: TGTGCCAGCAGTTACCCGGGCGGGAATCAGCCCCAGCATTTT. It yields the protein CASSYPGGNQPQHF.

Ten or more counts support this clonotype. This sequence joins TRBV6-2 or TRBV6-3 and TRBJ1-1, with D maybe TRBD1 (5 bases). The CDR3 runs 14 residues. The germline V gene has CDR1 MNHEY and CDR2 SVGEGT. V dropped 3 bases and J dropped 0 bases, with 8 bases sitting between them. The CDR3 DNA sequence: TGTGCCAGCAGTTATGGGGGAATGAACACTGAAGCTTTCTTT. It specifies CASSYGGMNTEAFF.

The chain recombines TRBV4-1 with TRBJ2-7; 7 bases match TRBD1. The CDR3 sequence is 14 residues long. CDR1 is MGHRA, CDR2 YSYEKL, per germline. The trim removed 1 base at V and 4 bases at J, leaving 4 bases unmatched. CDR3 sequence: CASSQGQGLYEQYF. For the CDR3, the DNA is TGCGCCAGCAGCCAAGGACAGGGCCTATACGAGCAGTACTTC.

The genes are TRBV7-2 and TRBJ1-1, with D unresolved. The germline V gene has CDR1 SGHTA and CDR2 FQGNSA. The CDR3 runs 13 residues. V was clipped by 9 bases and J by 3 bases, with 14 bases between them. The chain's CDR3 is CARSKARDTEAFF. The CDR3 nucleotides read TGTGCCAGGAGTAAGGCCAGAGACACTGAAGCTTTCTTT.

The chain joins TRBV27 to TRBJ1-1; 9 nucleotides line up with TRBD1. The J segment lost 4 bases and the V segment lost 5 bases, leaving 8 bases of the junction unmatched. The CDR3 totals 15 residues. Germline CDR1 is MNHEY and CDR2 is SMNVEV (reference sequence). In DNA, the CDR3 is TGTGCCAGCAGTCGGGGGACAGGGATGGGCACTGAAGCTTTCTTT. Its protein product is CASSRGTGMGTEAFF.

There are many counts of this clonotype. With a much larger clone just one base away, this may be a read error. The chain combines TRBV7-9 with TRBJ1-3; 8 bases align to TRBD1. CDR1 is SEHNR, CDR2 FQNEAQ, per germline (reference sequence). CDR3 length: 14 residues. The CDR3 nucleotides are TGTACCAGCAGCAAACAGGGGGCTGGAAACACCATATATTTT. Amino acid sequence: CTSSKQGAGNTIYF. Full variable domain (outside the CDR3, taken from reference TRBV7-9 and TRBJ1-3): DTGVSQNPRHKITKRGQNVTFRCDPISEHNRLYWYRQTLGQGPEFLTYFQNEAQLEKSRLLSDRFSAERPKGSFSTLEIQRTEQGDSAMYLCTSSKQGAGNTIYFGEGSWLTVV.

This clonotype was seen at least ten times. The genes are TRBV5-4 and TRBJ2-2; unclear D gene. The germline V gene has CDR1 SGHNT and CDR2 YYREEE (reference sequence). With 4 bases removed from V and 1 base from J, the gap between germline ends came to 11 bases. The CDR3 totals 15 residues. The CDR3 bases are TGTGCCAGCAGCATCGGACCCCTGAACACCGGGGAGCTGTTTTTT. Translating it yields CASSIGPLNTGELFF.